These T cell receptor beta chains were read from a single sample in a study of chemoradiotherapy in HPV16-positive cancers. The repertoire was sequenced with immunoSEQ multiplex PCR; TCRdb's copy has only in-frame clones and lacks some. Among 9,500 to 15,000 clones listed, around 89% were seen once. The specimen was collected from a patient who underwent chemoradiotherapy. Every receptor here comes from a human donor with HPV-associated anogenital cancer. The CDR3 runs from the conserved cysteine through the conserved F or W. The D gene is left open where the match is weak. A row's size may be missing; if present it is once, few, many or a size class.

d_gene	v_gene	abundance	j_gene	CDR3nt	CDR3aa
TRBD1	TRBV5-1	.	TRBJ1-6	TGCGCCAGCAGCTTGGGTCCGACAGGGGCGAGTTCACCCCTCCACTTT	CASSLGPTGASSPLHF
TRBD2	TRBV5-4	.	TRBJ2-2	TGTGCCAGCAGGCCGGGGGGGCGAGCCGACGGGGAGCTGTTTTTT	CASRPGGRADGELFF
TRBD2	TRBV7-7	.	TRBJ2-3	TGTGCCAGCAGCGCGGTAGCGGGACCCACAGATACGCAGTATTTT	CASSAVAGPTDTQYF
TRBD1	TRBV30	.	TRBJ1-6	TGTGCCTGGGCGACAGGGGTCTGGAATTCACCCCTCCACTTT	CAWATGVWNSPLHF
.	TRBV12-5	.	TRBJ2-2	TGTGCTAGTGGTTTGGTGCCCCGGACACCCAGGGGCGGGGAGCTGTTTTTT	CASGLVPRTPRGGELFF
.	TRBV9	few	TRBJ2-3	TGTGCCAGCAGCGACTCAGGGACGCAACGAGATACGCAGTATTTT	CASSDSGTQRDTQYF
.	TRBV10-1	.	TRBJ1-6	TGCGCCAGCAGGAGGGGCACAGGGAGCTACAATTCACCCCTCCACTTT	CASRRGTGSYNSPLHF
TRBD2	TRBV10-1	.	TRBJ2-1	TGCGCCAGCAGTGAGAAGCCGGGACTAGCGGGAGTTGATAATGAGCAGTTCTTC	CASSEKPGLAGVDNEQFF
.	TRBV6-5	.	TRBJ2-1	TGTGCCAGCAGCCCTTTTCGGGGATCTCTTCGGGTCTTC	CASSPFRGSLRVF
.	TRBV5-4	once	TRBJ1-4	TGTGCCAGCAGCTTGTCTGGGGGAAGGCGTTCTGAAAAACTGTTTTTT	CASSLSGGRRSEKLFF
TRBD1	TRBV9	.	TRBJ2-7	TGTGCCAGCAGCGTCCAGGGATTGGGACAGGGGATCGGCGAGCAGTACTTC	CASSVQGLGQGIGEQYF
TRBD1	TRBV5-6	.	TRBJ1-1	TGTGCCAGCAGCCTACTCGGACAGGGGGCCACTGAAGCTTTCTTT	CASSLLGQGATEAFF
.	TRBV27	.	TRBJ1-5	TGTGCCAGCAGACCCACGACAATAGGCAATCAGCCCCAGCATTTT	CASRPTTIGNQPQHF
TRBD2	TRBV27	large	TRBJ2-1	TGTGCCAGCAGTTTTCTAGCGGTCTCCTACAATGAGCAGTTCTTC	CASSFLAVSYNEQFF
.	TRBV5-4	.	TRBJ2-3	TGTGCCAGCGAGTTTCGTGGGGCGGATACGCAGTATTTT	CASEFRGADTQYF
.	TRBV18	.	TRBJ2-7	TGTGCCAGCTCACCAAGCAGGGGTAGCTCCTACGAGCAGTACTTC	CASSPSRGSSYEQYF
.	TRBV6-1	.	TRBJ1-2	TGTGCCAGCAGTGAAGTGCGGCAGGGGGGCTACACCTTC	CASSEVRQGGYTF
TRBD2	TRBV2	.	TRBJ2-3	TGTGCCAGCAGTGAGTGGGAGGGGGATACGCAGTATTTT	CASSEWEGDTQYF
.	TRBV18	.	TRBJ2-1	TGTGCCAGCTCACCACCTCCGGGTGGTGAGCAGTTCTTC	CASSPPPGGEQFF
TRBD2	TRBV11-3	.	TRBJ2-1	TGTGCCAGCAGCTTAGGACCCTCCGGGACTAGCGGGAGAAATGAGCAGTTCTTC	CASSLGPSGTSGRNEQFF
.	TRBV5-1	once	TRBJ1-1	TGCGCCAGCAGCTCCTCGTGGATGAACACTGAAGCTTTCTTT	CASSSSWMNTEAFF
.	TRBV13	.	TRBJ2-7	TGTGCCAGCAGCACCGGAAGTCAGGACTACGAGCAGTACTTC	CASSTGSQDYEQYF
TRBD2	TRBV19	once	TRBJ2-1	TGTGCCAGTAGTGGGGGACTAGCGGGAGTTTCCTACAATGAGCAGTTCTTC	CASSGGLAGVSYNEQFF
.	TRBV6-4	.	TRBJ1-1	TGTGCCAGCAGTCCCTCCGCGGGGTCGGGGACTGAAGCTTTCTTT	CASSPSAGSGTEAFF
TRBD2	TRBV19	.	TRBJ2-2	TGTGCCAGTAAAAGGGTAGCGGGGAACACCGGGGAGCTGTTTTTT	CASKRVAGNTGELFF
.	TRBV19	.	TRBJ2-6	TGTGCCAGTAGCCCGACAGGCTCTGGGGCCAACGTCCTGACTTTC	CASSPTGSGANVLTF
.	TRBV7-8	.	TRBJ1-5	TGTGCCAGCAGCCCCGGACTCGATCAGCCCCAGCATTTT	CASSPGLDQPQHF
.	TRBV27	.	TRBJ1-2	TGTGCCACCTCTTCAGGAGGGGGGAGTCCCTATGGCTACACCTTC	CATSSGGGSPYGYTF
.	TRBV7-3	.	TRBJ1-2	TGTGCCAGCAGCTTAGCTCGGGGGAGCGGCTACACCTTC	CASSLARGSGYTF
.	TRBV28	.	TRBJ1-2	TGTGCCAGCAGTTTATACAGGAACTATGGCTACACCTTC	CASSLYRNYGYTF
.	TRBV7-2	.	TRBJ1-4	TGTGCCAGCAGCTTAAGGGCAGGGGAGCGTGAAAAACTGTTTTTT	CASSLRAGEREKLFF
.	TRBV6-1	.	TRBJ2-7	TGTGCCATCTCACCCCGGGGGTTCTCCTACGAGCAGTACTTC	CAISPRGFSYEQYF
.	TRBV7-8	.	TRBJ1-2	TGTGCCAGCAGCTCAAGGACGGCGAACGGGGGCTACACCTTC	CASSSRTANGGYTF
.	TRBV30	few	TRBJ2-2	TGTGCCTGGAGGATGAGGGCCGGGGAGCTGTTTTTT	CAWRMRAGELFF
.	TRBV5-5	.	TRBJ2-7	TGTGCCAGCAGCTTGATCGGGACCTCAACTTACGAGCAGTACTTC	CASSLIGTSTYEQYF
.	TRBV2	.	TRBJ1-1	TGTGCCAGCAGTGAATTGCCGAACACTGAAGCTTTCTTT	CASSELPNTEAFF
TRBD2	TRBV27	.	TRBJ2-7	TGTGCCAGCAGTTGGACTAGCGGGAGCTACGAGCAGTACTTC	CASSWTSGSYEQYF
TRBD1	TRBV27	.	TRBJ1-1	TGTGCCAGCAGTCGACAGGGTGAGAACACTGAAGCTTTCTTT	CASSRQGENTEAFF
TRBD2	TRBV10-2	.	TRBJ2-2	TGCGCCAGCAGTGTGGGACTAGCGGGGGGCTCGAACACCGGGGAGCTGTTTTTT	CASSVGLAGGSNTGELFF
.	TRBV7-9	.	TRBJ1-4	TGTGCCAGCAGCTCCCGACCGGGACCAGGGCATGAAAAACTGTTTTTT	CASSSRPGPGHEKLFF
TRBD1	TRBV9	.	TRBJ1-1	TGTGCCAGCAGCGTCGGGACAGGGGCAGCTTTCTTT	CASSVGTGAAFF
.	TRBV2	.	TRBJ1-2	TGTGCCAGCGGGGCCGAAGACTACTATGGCTACACCTTC	CASGAEDYYGYTF
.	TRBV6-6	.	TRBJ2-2	TGTGCCAGCAGGACGGGAGCGAACACCGGGGAGCTGTTTTTT	CASRTGANTGELFF
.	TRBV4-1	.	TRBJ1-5	TGCGCCAGCAGCCAAGATATAGAGGCAGCTGTGGGTCGGCCCCAGCATTTT	CASSQDIEAAVGRPQHF
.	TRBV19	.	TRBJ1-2	TGTGCCAGTAGTATGTCGCACCAAACCCACTACACCTTC	CASSMSHQTHYTF
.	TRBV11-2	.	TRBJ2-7	TGTGCCAGCAGGGCATCGGGGTTTCCGTACGAGCAGTACTTC	CASRASGFPYEQYF
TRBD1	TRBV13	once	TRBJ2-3	TGTGCCAGCAGCAGATTTATGCCGGGACAGGGGACAGATACGCAGTATTTT	CASSRFMPGQGTDTQYF
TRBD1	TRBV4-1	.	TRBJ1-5	TGCGCCAGCAGCCAAGTCGGAACAGGGGGACAGCCCCAGCATTTT	CASSQVGTGGQPQHF
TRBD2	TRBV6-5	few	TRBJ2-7	TGTGCCAGCAGTTCCGGAGGGCGGGGGATACCCTACGAGCAGTACTTC	CASSSGGRGIPYEQYF
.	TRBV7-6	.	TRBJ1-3	TGTGCCAGCAGCTTAGCGGGACGGAATGGTCTTTTCTCTGGAAACACCATATATTTT	CASSLAGRNGLFSGNTIYF
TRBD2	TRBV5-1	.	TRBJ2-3	TGCGCCAGCAGCTTGGGTGGACTAGCGGGAGGGGCAGATACGCAGTATTTT	CASSLGGLAGGADTQYF
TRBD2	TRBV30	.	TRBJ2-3	TGTGCCTGGATTGAACCCGGGACTACCCTCACAGATACGCAGTATTTT	CAWIEPGTTLTDTQYF
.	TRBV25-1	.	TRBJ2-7	TGTGCCAGCAGTATGGGGGCCTACGAGCAGTACTTC	CASSMGAYEQYF
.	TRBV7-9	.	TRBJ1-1	TGTGCCAGCAGCTTAGGTGGCGGGAGAGAAGCTTTCTTT	CASSLGGGREAFF
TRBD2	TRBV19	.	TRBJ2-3	TGTGCCAGTAGTGGGACTAGCGGATACACAGATACGCAGTATTTT	CASSGTSGYTDTQYF
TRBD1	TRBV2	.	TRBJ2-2	TGTGCCAGCAGAGAAACAGGGGGTAGGACCGGGGAGCTGTTTTTT	CASRETGGRTGELFF
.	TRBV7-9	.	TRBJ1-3	TGTGCCAGCAGCTTAGCCGGACAGTACTCTGGAAACACCATATATTTT	CASSLAGQYSGNTIYF
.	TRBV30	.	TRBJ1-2	TGTGCCTGGGGGACCGCAGGGCTAGCTAACTATGGCTACACCTTC	CAWGTAGLANYGYTF
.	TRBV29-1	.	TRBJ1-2	TGCAGTGCATCCGGGGAGAGCGGCTACACCTTC	CSASGESGYTF
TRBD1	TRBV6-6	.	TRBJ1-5	TGTGCCAGCAGTTACTCAGTAGACAGGGGAGGGCAGCCCCAGCATTTT	CASSYSVDRGGQPQHF